What follows are 8 T cell receptor beta chains derived from one specimen sequenced in a study of cytomegalovirus exposure and HLA in healthy donors. 60 Vbeta and 13 Jbeta primers were used in PCR. Sequenced by immunoSEQ multiplex PCR; TCRdb stores in-frame clones only, minus some. Among fewer than 150,000 clones listed, about 78% were seen once. The sequenced sample was PBMCs. The source is a male donor in good health and CMV-seronegative.

The rearrangement links TRBV5-4 to TRBJ2-3; 15 bases align to TRBD2. Germline V gene sequence: CDR1 SGHNT, CDR2 YYREEE (reference sequence). The CDR3 consists of 16 residues. V was clipped by 4 bases and J by 3 bases; unmatched bases: 3. The CDR3 nucleotides are TGTGCCAGCAGCGACGGGACTAGCGGGAGGACAGATACGCAGTATTTT. It translates to CASSDGTSGRTDTQYF. Based on the CDR3 plus reference TRBV5-4 and TRBJ2-3, the full variable domain is ETGVTQSPTHLIKTRGQQVTLRCSSQSGHNTVSWYQQALGQGPQFIFQYYREEENGRGNFPPRFSGLQFPNYSSELNVNALELDDSALYLCASSDGTSGRTDTQYFGPGTRLTVL.

The chain carries TRBV4-3 and TRBJ1-1; no firm D call. Deletions cut 0 bases from V and 5 bases from J, with 16 bases between. This CDR3 has 16 amino acids. Per germline, CDR1 LGHNA and CDR2 YSLEER. The CDR3 sequence: CASSQDQVLLGTEAFF. DNA for the CDR3: TGCGCCAGCAGCCAAGATCAGGTCTTACTTGGGACTGAAGCTTTCTTT.

The V and J genes are TRBV9 and TRBJ2-3, with TRBD1 as a possible D gene (5 bases). The CDR3 runs to 14 residues. Germline V lookup: CDR1 SGDLS, CDR2 YYNGEE. Trimming removed 2 bases from V and 5 bases from J, with 12 bases in between. The CDR3 reads CASSVYHQGDTQYF. The CDR3 nucleotides read TGTGCCAGCAGCGTTTACCACCAGGGAGATACGCAGTATTTT.

This chain connects TRBV29-1 to TRBJ2-3, with 8 bases aligning to TRBD2. The ends lost 6 bases at V and 1 base at J; junction bases unmatched: 9. The CDR3 is 15 residues long. The germline V gene encodes CDR1 SQVTM and CDR2 ANQGSEA. CDR3 nucleotides: TGCAGCGTGACCACTAGCGGTGGGGGCACAGATACGCAGTATTTT. Translated, it gives CSVTTSGGGTDTQYF.

The chain uses TRBV6-1 and TRBJ1-1; the D is unclear. The CDR3 covers 15 residues. Germline V CDR1 and CDR2: MNHNS, SASEGT. Trimming stripped 1 base from V and 4 bases from J, with 13 bases between. The CDR3 loop is CASSEDGAASTEAFF. The CDR3, as DNA: TGTGCCAGCAGTGAAGACGGTGCAGCGAGCACTGAAGCTTTCTTT.

The rearrangement links TRBV5-4 to TRBJ1-2; the match to TRBD1 covers 9 bases. The V segment lost 2 bases and the J segment 6 bases; nucleotides outside the gene matches: 5. Germline CDR1 SGHNT, CDR2 YYREEE (reference sequence). CDR3 length: 14 residues. For the CDR3, the DNA is TGTGCCAGCAGCTTATTCGGGACAGGGAATGGCTACACCTTC. Protein: CASSLFGTGNGYTF.

This chain uses TRBV30 with TRBJ2-1; TRBD2 aligns across 11 bases. Germline V gene sequence: CDR1 GTSNPN, CDR2 SVGIG (reference sequence). CDR3 length: 15 amino acids. Trimming cost V 1 base and J 12 bases; bases outside gene matches: 11. CDR3 sequence: CAWSAMGLAEGGQFF. The CDR3 DNA follows: TGTGCCTGGAGTGCAATGGGACTAGCGGAGGGGGGGCAGTTCTTC.

The genes are TRBV5-4 and TRBJ2-5; no firm D call. The CDR3 is made up of 13 amino acids. Per germline, CDR1 SGHNT and CDR2 YYREEE (reference sequence). V was trimmed by 4 bases and J by 5 bases, leaving 12 bases between them. The CDR3: CASSLVGGETQYF. CDR3 coding DNA: TGTGCCAGCAGCCTCGTAGGCGGCGAGACCCAGTACTTC.